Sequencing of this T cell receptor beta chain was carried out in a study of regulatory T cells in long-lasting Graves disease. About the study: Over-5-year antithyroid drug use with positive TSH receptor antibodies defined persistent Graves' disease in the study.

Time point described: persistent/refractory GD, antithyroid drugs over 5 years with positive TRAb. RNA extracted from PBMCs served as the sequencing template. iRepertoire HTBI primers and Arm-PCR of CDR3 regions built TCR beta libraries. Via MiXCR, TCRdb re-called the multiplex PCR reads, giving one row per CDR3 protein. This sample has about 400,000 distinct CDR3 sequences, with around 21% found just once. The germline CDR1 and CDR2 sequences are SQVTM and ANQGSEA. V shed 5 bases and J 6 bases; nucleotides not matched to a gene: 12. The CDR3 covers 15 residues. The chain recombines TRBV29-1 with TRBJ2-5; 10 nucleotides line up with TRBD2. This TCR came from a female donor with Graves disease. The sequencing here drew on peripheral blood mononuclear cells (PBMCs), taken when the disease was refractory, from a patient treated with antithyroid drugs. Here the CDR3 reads CSVKGSGTSVQTQYF. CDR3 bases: TGCAGCGTTAAGGGATCCGGGACTAGCGTCCAGACCCAGTACTTC.